This passage covers 20 T cell receptor beta chains from one sample sequenced in a study of CD8+CD57+ T cells in acquired aplastic anemia. Genomic DNA, the template, was used for profiling of the TCR beta VDJ and CDR3. Each CDR3 protein is one row after TCRdb ran MiXCR on the reads. The table includes 150,000 to 200,000 distinct CDR3 sequences, about 45% detected once. Patients chosen for sequencing had CD8+CD57+ cells that had expanded, as shown by flow cytometry. The sequenced sample was sorted CD4+, CD8+, or CD8+CD57+ T cells (not recorded which) from PBMCs. The receptor source for this set is a human donor with aplastic anemia.

V usage is TRBV29-1 and J usage is TRBJ2-7; possibly TRBD2 for D (5 bases). The V end was cut by 5 bases, the J end by 1 base, with 12 bases between. There are 13 residues in the CDR3. The germline CDR1 and CDR2 sequences are SQVTM and ANQGSEA. CDR3 nucleotide sequence: TGCAGCGTTCGGGGATCGGGGTCCTACGAGCAGTACTTC. Translated, it gives CSVRGSGSYEQYF.

The rearrangement joins TRBV2 to TRBJ2-5; 14 bases map to TRBD2. V trimming: 6 bases; J trimming: 3 bases; junction bases outside the gene matches: 3. Germline CDR1 reads SNHLY; CDR2 reads FYNNEI. The CDR3 has 15 amino acids. The CDR3 reads CASRSTSGGEETQYF. Here the CDR3 DNA reads TGTGCCAGCAGATCGACTAGCGGGGGGGAAGAGACCCAGTACTTC.

This chain links TRBV2 with TRBJ2-7; 11 bases agree with TRBD1. The CDR3 is 15 amino acids. V lost 6 bases and J lost 2; bases outside the gene matches: 6. Germline CDR1 and CDR2: SNHLY and FYNNEI. CDR3: CASRGDRGAPYEQYF. The CDR3 DNA reads as TGTGCCAGCAGGGGGGACAGGGGGGCTCCCTACGAGCAGTACTTC.

The chain is built from TRBV10-3 and TRBJ2-1, with 7 bases lining up with TRBD2. Germline V gene lookup returns CDR1 ENHRY and CDR2 SYGVKD. V shed 6 bases, J shed 2 bases, and the junction held 7 bases outside the gene matches. The length of the CDR3 is 15 residues. The CDR3 here is CAISPGTTPYNEQFF. In nucleotides, the CDR3 is TGTGCCATCAGCCCCGGGACTACTCCCTACAATGAGCAGTTCTTC.

In its sample, this clonotype was seen many times. The J gene is TRBJ2-7, the V gene TRBV20-1; no reliable D call. The V end lost 0 bases, the J end lost 2 bases, and 11 bases lay between the germline ends. CDR3 length: 14 amino acids. Germline V CDR1 and CDR2: DFQATT, SNEGSKA (reference sequence). The CDR3 loop reads CSARDRLKTYEQYF. DNA for the CDR3: TGCAGTGCTAGAGATCGTTTGAAGACCTACGAGCAGTACTTC.

CDR3 nucleotides: TGCGCCAGCAGCCAAGATGAGAAGACCCAGTACTTC. Translated, it gives CASSQDEKTQYF. The chain uses TRBV4-1 and TRBJ2-5, with unresolved D. Deletions cut 0 bases from V and 6 bases from J, with 5 bases between. Per the germline V gene, CDR1 is MGHRA and CDR2 is YSYEKL. The CDR3 consists of 12 residues.

This clonotype was counted many times. The CDR3 here is CASWVAGGQEDTQYF. DNA for the CDR3: TGTGCCAGCTGGGTAGCGGGGGGGCAGGAAGATACGCAGTATTTT. J is TRBJ2-3 and V is TRBV28, with 11 bases lining up with TRBD2. CDR3 length: 15 residues. Looked up from germline, CDR1 is MDHEN and CDR2 is SYDVKM. Losses at the gene ends were 8 bases for V and 5 bases for J; bases not matched to a gene: 9. Based on the CDR3 plus reference TRBV28 and TRBJ2-3, the full variable domain is DVKVTQSSRYLVKRTGEKVFLECVQDMDHENMFWYRQDPGLGLRLIYFSYDVKMKEKGDIPEGYSVSREKKERFSLILESASTNQTSMYLCASWVAGGQEDTQYFGPGTRLTVL.

This clonotype showed up many times. The V call is TRBV25-1, the J call TRBJ2-2; 7 nucleotides match TRBD1. CDR3 size: 12 residues. The germline V gene encodes CDR1 MGHDK and CDR2 SYGVNS. V lost 9 bases, J lost 4 bases, and 2 bases stayed unmatched. The CDR3 protein is CASHRGTGELFF. For the CDR3, the DNA is TGTGCCAGTCACAGGGGCACCGGGGAGCTGTTTTTT.

This clonotype was seen repeatedly, ten times or more. V is TRBV7-3 and J is TRBJ2-3; D could derive from TRBD1 or TRBD2 (5 bases each). V dropped 10 bases and J dropped 4 bases, with 18 bases sitting between them. This CDR3 is built from 14 residues. The germline V gene has CDR1 SGHTA and CDR2 FQGTGA. CDR3 bases: TGTGCCACCAAAAACGGGGCCGGATCAGATACGCAGTATTTT. Encoded protein: CATKNGAGSDTQYF.

The genes are TRBV11-2 and TRBJ2-2; 10 positions agree with TRBD2. The CDR3 runs 16 residues. CDR1 SGHAT and CDR2 FQNNGV come from the germline V gene. Trimming at V came to 5 bases and at J to 1 base, leaving 4 bases not matched to a gene. The CDR3 loop reads CASSDPSGGNTGELFF. The CDR3 region has the DNA TGTGCCAGCAGCGATCCTAGCGGGGGGAACACCGGGGAGCTGTTTTTT.

The V call is TRBV19, the J call TRBJ2-7; D not certain. The CDR3 extends over 15 amino acids. V lost 5 bases, J lost 2 bases, and 16 bases lay in between. Germline assignment: CDR1 LNHDA and CDR2 SQIVND (reference sequence). CDR3 residues: CASSGGVLETYEQYF. In nucleotides, the CDR3 is TGTGCCAGTAGTGGTGGCGTTTTGGAAACCTACGAGCAGTACTTC.

The chain recombines TRBV4-3 with TRBJ1-5, with no clear D. This CDR3 is built from 13 residues. Germline V gene lookup returns CDR1 LGHNA and CDR2 YSLEER. The V and J ends lost 0 bases and 9 bases respectively, with 9 bases between them. Here the CDR3 DNA reads TGCGCCAGCAGCCAAGATTCGGGTCGGCCCCAGCATTTT. Its translation is CASSQDSGRPQHF.

This chain uses TRBV13 with TRBJ1-1, with TRBD1 as a possible D gene (5 bases). This CDR3 is 15 amino acids long. V dropped 5 bases and J dropped 3 bases, with 16 bases sitting between them. Germline V gene data show CDR1 as PRHDT and CDR2 as FYEKMQ (reference sequence). For the CDR3, the DNA is TGTGCCAGCAGCGCCGCGGGGAAGGGACACACTGAAGCTTTCTTT. Translation gives CASSAAGKGHTEAFF.

This clonotype was counted ten times or more. This chain joins TRBV11-2 and TRBJ1-1; tentative D call: TRBD1 (6 bases). The germline V gene has CDR1 SGHAT and CDR2 FQNNGV. The CDR3 spans 14 residues. V lost 5 bases and J lost 5, with 15 bases in between. The CDR3 region is CASSPQGRRTEAFF. For the CDR3, the DNA is TGTGCCAGCAGCCCACAGGGACGGAGGACTGAAGCTTTCTTT.

This chain uses TRBV7-2 with TRBJ2-7, with TRBD2 identical over 8 bases. The CDR3 is made up of 14 amino acids. J lost 11 bases, V lost 8 bases, and 17 bases had no gene match. The germline V gene encodes CDR1 SGHTA and CDR2 FQGNSA. CDR3 nucleotides: TGTGCCAGCGCCGAAACCGGGACTAGTCCGAGGGAGTACTTC. Translating it yields CASAETGTSPREYF.

This sequence joins TRBV2 and TRBJ2-3; D not certain. The germline CDR1 and CDR2 sequences are SNHLY and FYNNEI. The CDR3 totals 10 residues. V gave up 8 bases and J gave up 7 bases, with 7 bases separating them. The CDR3 loop is CASLGNTQYF. Here the CDR3 DNA reads TGTGCCAGCTTAGGGAATACGCAGTATTTT.

The chain carries TRBV2 and TRBJ1-3; D remains unclear. This CDR3 has 13 residues. Looked up from germline, CDR1 is SNHLY and CDR2 is FYNNEI. V was shortened by 4 bases and J by 3 bases, with 7 bases between the two germline ends. The CDR3 spells CASSVHDGNTIYF. For the CDR3, the DNA is TGTGCCAGCAGTGTTCATGATGGAAACACCATATATTTT.

This clonotype was observed at least ten times. The genes are TRBV5-1 and TRBJ2-5; D could derive from TRBD1 or TRBD2 (5 bases each). Trimming pared 2 bases from V and 0 bases from J, leaving 14 bases between. The germline CDR1 and CDR2 sequences are SGHRS and YFSETQ. The CDR3 covers 16 residues. The CDR3 nucleotides read TGCGCCAGCAGCTTTACCGGGACCGCGTACCAAGAGACCCAGTACTTC. Amino acids: CASSFTGTAYQETQYF.

With respect to this clonotype: A read error may produce the germline difference seen at one junction end. The rearrangement uses TRBV10-1 and TRBJ2-5; no clear D. The CDR3 totals 14 residues. Germline values: CDR1 WNHNN, CDR2 SYGVQD (reference sequence). CDR3 region: CASSVLSAQEPQYF. DNA for the CDR3: TGCGCCAGCAGTGTTCTTTCCGCACAAGAGCCCCAGTACTTC.

This clonotype appeared a few times. This sequence joins TRBV7-2 and TRBJ2-2; TRBD2 matches at 8 bases. This CDR3 has 19 amino acids. V lost 3 bases and J lost 3; bases outside the gene matches: 15. From germline, CDR1 is SGHTA and CDR2 FQGNSA. The CDR3 DNA sequence: TGTGCCAGCAGCTTCGCCCGACTACATCGGGGGGGTTACACCGGGGAGCTGTTTTTT. This codes for CASSFARLHRGGYTGELFF.